This record covers a single T cell receptor (beta chain). This specimen belongs to a study of blood T cell repertoires in COVID-19. Background on the study: Sample material is recorded as cDNA or gDNA derived from T cells, B-cell-depleted T cells, or PBMCs.

As processed by the authors: Using reference gene primer amplification, nucleated cell counts were estimated. Data came from immunoSEQ multiplex PCR; TCRdb stores just in-frame clones and leaves some out. V and J calls and clone size follow that table, whereas D and trimming were derived from the DNA. Altogether more than 300,000 clones are present, approximately 91% being singletons, with the ten largest covering 6% to 8.5%. V lost 2 bases and J 8 bases, leaving 12 bases between the germline ends. There are 12 residues in the CDR3. Germline CDR1 and CDR2: GTSNPN and SVGIG (reference sequence). Patients in Seattle were enrolled during active infection, then followed longitudinally.

This rearrangement joins TRBV30 to TRBJ1-2, with D possibly matching TRBD1 (6 bases). Source material: peripheral blood. This sequence originates from a woman aged 65 to 85 with COVID-19, enrolled during active disease. The CDR3 loop reads CAWSPGTKGYTF. CDR3 DNA: TGTGCCTGGAGTCCCGGGACAAAGGGCTACACCTTC.